Listed below are T cell receptor beta chains from one sample, sequenced in a study of cytomegalovirus exposure and HLA in healthy donors. Sequencing was performed with immunoSEQ multiplex PCR; in TCRdb, only in-frame clones are kept and a portion is missing. The sample yields roughly 200,000 clones, around 86% seen once. Sequencing was carried out using PBMCs. The receptors derive from a woman aged 40 to 55 in good health and CMV-seronegative. CDR3s include the opening cysteine and the closing phenylalanine or tryptophan. Size values are once, few and many counts, or a class for expanded clones, and some rows have none.

v_gene: TRBV9; j_gene: TRBJ2-3; abundance: once; CDR3aa: CASSVITQDDTQYF
v_gene: TRBV29-1; j_gene: TRBJ2-3; abundance: -; CDR3aa: CSVVWRRGTDTQYF
v_gene: TRBV7-3; j_gene: TRBJ2-1; abundance: once; CDR3aa: CASSSGQGSYNEQFF
v_gene: TRBV7-9; j_gene: TRBJ1-2; abundance: once; CDR3aa: CASSLGGRELYGYTF
v_gene: TRBV2; j_gene: TRBJ2-7; abundance: -; CDR3aa: CASGDLAATYEQYF
v_gene: TRBV7-9; j_gene: TRBJ2-2; abundance: -; CDR3aa: CASSLTGQGADTGELFF
v_gene: TRBV10-3; j_gene: TRBJ2-1; abundance: -; CDR3aa: CAIRSPRGSSYNEQFF
v_gene: TRBV27; j_gene: TRBJ2-7; abundance: -; CDR3aa: CASSLAGSAYEQYF
v_gene: TRBV25-1; j_gene: TRBJ2-4; abundance: -; CDR3aa: CASSGDAKNIQYF
v_gene: TRBV19; j_gene: TRBJ1-1; abundance: -; CDR3aa: CASSIVQGTEAFF
v_gene: TRBV7-2; j_gene: TRBJ1-3; abundance: -; CDR3aa: CASSRQSTSGNTIYF
v_gene: TRBV27; j_gene: TRBJ1-2; abundance: -; CDR3aa: CASSIRGTNYGYTF
v_gene: TRBV18; j_gene: TRBJ1-5; abundance: -; CDR3aa: CASSQGHYSNQPQHF
v_gene: TRBV2; j_gene: TRBJ2-2; abundance: -; CDR3aa: CASPLRFGELFF
v_gene: TRBV5-1; j_gene: TRBJ2-2; abundance: -; CDR3aa: CASSSSGTGLAGELFF
v_gene: TRBV11-2; j_gene: TRBJ2-1; abundance: -; CDR3aa: CASSYGPGTGANEQFF
v_gene: TRBV9; j_gene: TRBJ2-5; abundance: -; CDR3aa: CANSVLSGVAETQYF
v_gene: TRBV5-6; j_gene: TRBJ2-7; abundance: -; CDR3aa: CASSLRERYYEQYF
v_gene: TRBV19; j_gene: TRBJ1-5; abundance: -; CDR3aa: CASSIGPQGAPNQPQHF
v_gene: TRBV5-6; j_gene: TRBJ2-2; abundance: -; CDR3aa: CASSQGQGTPGELFF
v_gene: TRBV9; j_gene: TRBJ1-1; abundance: -; CDR3aa: CASSERGQGALNTEAFF
v_gene: TRBV19; j_gene: TRBJ1-5; abundance: few; CDR3aa: CASKWRSDNQPQHF
v_gene: TRBV19; j_gene: TRBJ2-7; abundance: -; CDR3aa: CASRAGTGFYEQYF
v_gene: TRBV19; j_gene: TRBJ2-7; abundance: -; CDR3aa: CASSPGAGGFPRYEQYF
v_gene: TRBV28; j_gene: TRBJ1-5; abundance: few; CDR3aa: CASSLAGLSNQPQHF
v_gene: TRBV5-1; j_gene: TRBJ2-1; abundance: -; CDR3aa: CASSPGQENNEQFF
v_gene: TRBV27; j_gene: TRBJ2-3; abundance: few; CDR3aa: CASSRLAGGEDTQYF
v_gene: TRBV5-1; j_gene: TRBJ2-5; abundance: few; CDR3aa: CASSATSGRGQETQYF
v_gene: TRBV7-9; j_gene: TRBJ1-1; abundance: -; CDR3aa: CASSSPAGENTEAFF
v_gene: TRBV10-3; j_gene: TRBJ1-2; abundance: -; CDR3aa: CAINLDRGGNYGYTF
v_gene: TRBV18; j_gene: TRBJ2-5; abundance: -; CDR3aa: CASSLGLTETQYF
v_gene: TRBV5-4; j_gene: TRBJ2-1; abundance: -; CDR3aa: CASSRPGGLNEQFF
v_gene: TRBV7-9; j_gene: TRBJ2-3; abundance: -; CDR3aa: CASSEGQGKSDTQYF
v_gene: TRBV18; j_gene: TRBJ1-6; abundance: -; CDR3aa: CASSPLTGLNSPLHF
v_gene: TRBV4-1; j_gene: TRBJ1-1; abundance: -; CDR3aa: CASSRMGAGTEAFF
v_gene: TRBV6-5; j_gene: TRBJ1-2; abundance: few; CDR3aa: CASSYSGGVGGYTF
v_gene: TRBV7-9; j_gene: TRBJ1-1; abundance: few; CDR3aa: CASSLAGEGMAFF
v_gene: TRBV5-1; j_gene: TRBJ2-7; abundance: -; CDR3aa: CATTRGQFAYEQYF
v_gene: TRBV14; j_gene: TRBJ1-1; abundance: -; CDR3aa: CASSLLGRITEAFF
v_gene: TRBV4-1; j_gene: TRBJ2-3; abundance: -; CDR3aa: CASSQGARSTDTQYF
v_gene: TRBV9; j_gene: TRBJ2-1; abundance: -; CDR3aa: CASSGSGFYNEQFF
v_gene: TRBV28; j_gene: TRBJ1-5; abundance: few; CDR3aa: CASSPPGTGANQPQHF
v_gene: TRBV11-1; j_gene: TRBJ2-3; abundance: -; CDR3aa: CASSLGGGLGTDTQYF
v_gene: TRBV29-1; j_gene: TRBJ1-2; abundance: -; CDR3aa: CSGQATGYGYTF
v_gene: TRBV7-3; j_gene: TRBJ2-5; abundance: -; CDR3aa: CASSLGGSAETQYF
v_gene: TRBV7-9; j_gene: TRBJ2-7; abundance: -; CDR3aa: CASSLEGTARGYEQYF
v_gene: TRBV29-1; j_gene: TRBJ2-1; abundance: -; CDR3aa: CSVEARASSYNEQFF
v_gene: TRBV5-1; j_gene: TRBJ2-5; abundance: -; CDR3aa: CASSSGGLAGGGETQYF
v_gene: TRBV6-6; j_gene: TRBJ1-5; abundance: -; CDR3aa: CASSLTGVFQPQHF
v_gene: TRBV4-1; j_gene: TRBJ2-7; abundance: -; CDR3aa: CASSFLPGTGAYEQYF
v_gene: TRBV4-1; j_gene: TRBJ1-1; abundance: -; CDR3aa: CASSPVRGASEAFF
v_gene: TRBV10-3; j_gene: TRBJ2-4; abundance: -; CDR3aa: CAISESGQLLAKNIQYF
v_gene: TRBV19; j_gene: TRBJ1-2; abundance: -; CDR3aa: CASTRQAVNYGYTF
v_gene: TRBV10-3; j_gene: TRBJ2-6; abundance: -; CDR3aa: CAISPSSGANVLTF
v_gene: TRBV7-8; j_gene: TRBJ2-7; abundance: -; CDR3aa: CASSLGPLDRGEQYF
v_gene: TRBV14; j_gene: TRBJ1-1; abundance: -; CDR3aa: CASSRDIITEAFF